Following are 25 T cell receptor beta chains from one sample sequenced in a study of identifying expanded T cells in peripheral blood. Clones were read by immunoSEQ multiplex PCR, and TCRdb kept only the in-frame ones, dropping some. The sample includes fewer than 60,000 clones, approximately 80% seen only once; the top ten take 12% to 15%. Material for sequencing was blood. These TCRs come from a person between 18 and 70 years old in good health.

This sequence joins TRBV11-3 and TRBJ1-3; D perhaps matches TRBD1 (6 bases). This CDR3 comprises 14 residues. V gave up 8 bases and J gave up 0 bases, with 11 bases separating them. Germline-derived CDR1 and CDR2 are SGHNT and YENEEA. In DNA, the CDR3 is TGTGCCAGCTCACAGGGTCACTCTGGAAACACCATATATTTT. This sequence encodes CASSQGHSGNTIYF.

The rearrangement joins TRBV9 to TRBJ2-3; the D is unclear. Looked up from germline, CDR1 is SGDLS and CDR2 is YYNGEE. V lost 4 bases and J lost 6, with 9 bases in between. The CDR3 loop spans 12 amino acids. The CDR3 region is CASSSLRDTQYF. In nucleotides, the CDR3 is TGTGCCAGCAGCTCCCTGCGGGATACGCAGTATTTT.

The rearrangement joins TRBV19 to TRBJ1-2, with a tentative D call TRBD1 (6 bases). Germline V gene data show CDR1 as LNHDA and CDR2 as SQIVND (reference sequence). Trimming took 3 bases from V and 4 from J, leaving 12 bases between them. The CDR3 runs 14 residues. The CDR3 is CASSMPTDSYGYTF. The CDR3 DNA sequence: TGTGCCAGTAGTATGCCTACGGACAGCTATGGCTACACCTTC.

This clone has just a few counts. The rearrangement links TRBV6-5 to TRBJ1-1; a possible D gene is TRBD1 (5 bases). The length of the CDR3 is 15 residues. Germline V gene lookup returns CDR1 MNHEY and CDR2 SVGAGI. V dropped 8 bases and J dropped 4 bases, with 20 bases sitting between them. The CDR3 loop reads CASAQRWGGGTEAFF. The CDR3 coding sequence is TGTGCCAGCGCCCAAAGGTGGGGCGGGGGCACTGAAGCTTTCTTT.

Here the CDR3 reads CATSRLDREGEKLFF. DNA for the CDR3: TGTGCCACCAGCAGACTCGACAGGGAAGGGGAAAAACTGTTTTTT. The rearrangement joins TRBV15 to TRBJ1-4; 7 bases are a match to TRBD1. Germline trimming cut 2 bases from V and 8 bases from J; bases unmatched to any gene: 8. Germline V lookup: CDR1 LNHNV, CDR2 YYDKDF (reference sequence). This CDR3 spans 15 amino acids.

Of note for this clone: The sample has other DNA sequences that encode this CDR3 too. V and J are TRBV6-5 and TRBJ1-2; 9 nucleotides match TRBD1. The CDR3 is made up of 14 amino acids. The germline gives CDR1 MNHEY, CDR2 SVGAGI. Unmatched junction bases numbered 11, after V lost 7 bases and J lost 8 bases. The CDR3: CASIHRDRAFGYTF. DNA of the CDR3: TGTGCCAGCATCCACCGGGACAGGGCCTTCGGCTACACCTTC.

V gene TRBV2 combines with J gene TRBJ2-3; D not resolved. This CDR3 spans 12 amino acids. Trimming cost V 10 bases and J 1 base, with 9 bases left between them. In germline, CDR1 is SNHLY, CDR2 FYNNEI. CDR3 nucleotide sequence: TGTGCCACCGGACGCCGCACAGATACGCAGTATTTT. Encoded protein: CATGRRTDTQYF.

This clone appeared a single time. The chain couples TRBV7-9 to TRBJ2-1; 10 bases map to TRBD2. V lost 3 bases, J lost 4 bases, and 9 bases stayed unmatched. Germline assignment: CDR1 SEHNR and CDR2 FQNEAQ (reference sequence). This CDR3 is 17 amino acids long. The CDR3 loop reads CASSFLGRLAGYNEQFF. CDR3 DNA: TGTGCCAGCAGCTTTTTGGGCAGACTAGCGGGTTACAATGAGCAGTTCTTC.

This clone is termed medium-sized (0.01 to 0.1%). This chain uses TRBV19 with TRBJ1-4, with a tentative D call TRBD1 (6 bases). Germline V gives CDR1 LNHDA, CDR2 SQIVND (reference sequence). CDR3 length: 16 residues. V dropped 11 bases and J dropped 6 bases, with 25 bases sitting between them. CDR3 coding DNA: TGTGCCTCCAGTATAGTAATTGCAGGGGTGGATGAAAAACTGTTTTTT. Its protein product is CASSIVIAGVDEKLFF.

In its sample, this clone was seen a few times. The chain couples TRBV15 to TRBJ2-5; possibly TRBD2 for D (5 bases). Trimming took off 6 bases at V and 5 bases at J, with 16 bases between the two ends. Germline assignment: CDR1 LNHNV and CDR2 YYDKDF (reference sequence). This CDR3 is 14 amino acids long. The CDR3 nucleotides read TGTGCCACCAGGGGCGGTGAGGGCTGGGAGACCCAGTACTTC. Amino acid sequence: CATRGGEGWETQYF.

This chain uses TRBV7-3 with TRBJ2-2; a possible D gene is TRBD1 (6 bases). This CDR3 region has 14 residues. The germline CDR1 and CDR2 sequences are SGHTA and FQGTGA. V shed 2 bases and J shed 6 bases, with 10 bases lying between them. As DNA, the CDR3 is TGTGCCAGCAGCTTACGGTGGGGGCCCGGGGAGCTGTTTTTT. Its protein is CASSLRWGPGELFF.

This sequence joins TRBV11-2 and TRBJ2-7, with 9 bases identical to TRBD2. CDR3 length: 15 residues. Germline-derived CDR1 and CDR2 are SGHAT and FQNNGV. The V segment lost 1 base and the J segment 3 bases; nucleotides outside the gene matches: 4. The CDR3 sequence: CASSLGSGSHYEQYF. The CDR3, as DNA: TGTGCCAGCAGCTTAGGTAGCGGGAGCCACTACGAGCAGTACTTC.

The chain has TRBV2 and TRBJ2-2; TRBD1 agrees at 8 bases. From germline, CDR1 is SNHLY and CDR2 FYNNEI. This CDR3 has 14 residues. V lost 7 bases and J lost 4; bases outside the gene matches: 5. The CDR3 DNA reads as TGTGCCAGCAAAGGGCAGGGGGCCACCGGGGAGCTGTTTTTT. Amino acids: CASKGQGATGELFF.

Here the CDR3 reads CAWSVPGGPPEAFF. The CDR3 region has the DNA TGTGCCTGGAGTGTACCAGGGGGCCCGCCTGAAGCTTTCTTT. The chain recombines TRBV30 with TRBJ1-1, with 8 bases fitting TRBD1. Trimming removed 0 bases from V and 6 bases from J; junction bases left unmatched: 6. This CDR3 is 14 amino acids long. Germline lookup yields CDR1 GTSNPN and CDR2 SVGIG (reference sequence).

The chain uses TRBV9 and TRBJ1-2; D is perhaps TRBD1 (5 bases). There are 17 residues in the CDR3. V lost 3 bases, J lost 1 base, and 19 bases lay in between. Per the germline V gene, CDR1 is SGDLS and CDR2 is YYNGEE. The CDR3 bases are TGTGCCAGCAGCGCCTTTTCTGGGACGGATGATAACTATGGCTACACCTTC. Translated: CASSAFSGTDDNYGYTF.

The DNA of the CDR3 is TGTGCCAGCAGCTCCCGTCCAGCCGCGAACACCGGGGAGCTGTTTTTT. It translates to CASSSRPAANTGELFF. The chain joins TRBV7-8 to TRBJ2-2; D remains ambiguous. The CDR3 is 16 residues long. Per germline, CDR1 SGHVS and CDR2 FQNEAQ. Deletions cut 4 bases from V and 0 bases from J, with 12 bases between.

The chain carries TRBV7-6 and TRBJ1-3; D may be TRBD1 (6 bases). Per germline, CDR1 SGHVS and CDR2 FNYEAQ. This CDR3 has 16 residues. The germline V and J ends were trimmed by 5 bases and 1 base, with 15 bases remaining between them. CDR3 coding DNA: TGTGCCAGCAGCACCCGCCCTCAGGGGTCTGGAAACACCATATATTTT. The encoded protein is CASSTRPQGSGNTIYF.

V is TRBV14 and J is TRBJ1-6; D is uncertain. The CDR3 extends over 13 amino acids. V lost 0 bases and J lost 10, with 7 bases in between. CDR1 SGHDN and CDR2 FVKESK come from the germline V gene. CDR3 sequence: CASSQDLRSPLHF. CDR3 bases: TGTGCCAGCAGCCAAGATCTTAGGTCACCCCTCCACTTT.

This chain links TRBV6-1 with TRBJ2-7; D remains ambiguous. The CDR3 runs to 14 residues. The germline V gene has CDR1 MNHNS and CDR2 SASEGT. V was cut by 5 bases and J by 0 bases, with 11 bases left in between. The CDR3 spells CASSTQVSSYEQYV. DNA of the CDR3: TGTGCCAGCAGTACTCAGGTTAGCTCCTACGAGCAGTACGTC.

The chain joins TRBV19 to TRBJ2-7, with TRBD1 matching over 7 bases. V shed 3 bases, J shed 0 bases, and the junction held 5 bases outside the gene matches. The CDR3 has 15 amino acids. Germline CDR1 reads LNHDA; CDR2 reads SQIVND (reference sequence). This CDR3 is CASSITGESSYEQYF. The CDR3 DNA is TGTGCCAGTAGTATTACAGGGGAGAGCTCCTACGAGCAGTACTTC.

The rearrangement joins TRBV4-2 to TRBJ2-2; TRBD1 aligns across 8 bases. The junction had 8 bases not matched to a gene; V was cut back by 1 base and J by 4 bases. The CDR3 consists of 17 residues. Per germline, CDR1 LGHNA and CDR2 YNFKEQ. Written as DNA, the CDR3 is TGTGCCAGCAGCCAAGGGGCCGGACAGGGAATCACCGGGGAGCTGTTTTTT. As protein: CASSQGAGQGITGELFF.

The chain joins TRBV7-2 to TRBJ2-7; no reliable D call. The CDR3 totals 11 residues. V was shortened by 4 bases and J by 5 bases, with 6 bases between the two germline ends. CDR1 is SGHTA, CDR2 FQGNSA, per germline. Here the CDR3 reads CASSSGHEQYF. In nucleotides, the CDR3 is TGTGCCAGCAGCTCGGGTCACGAGCAGTACTTC.

The chain's CDR3 is CASSLDLAGNEQFF. The CDR3 DNA sequence: TGTGCCAGCAGCTTGGACTTGGCAGGCAATGAGCAGTTCTTC. The rearrangement joins TRBV9 to TRBJ2-1; a possible D gene is TRBD2 (5 bases). CDR3 length: 14 amino acids. Germline CDR1 and CDR2: SGDLS and YYNGEE. With 4 bases removed from V and 6 bases from J, the gap between germline ends came to 14 bases.

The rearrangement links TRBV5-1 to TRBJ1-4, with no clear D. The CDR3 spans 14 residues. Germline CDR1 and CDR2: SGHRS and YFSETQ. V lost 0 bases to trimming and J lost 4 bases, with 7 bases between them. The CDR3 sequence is CASSLDGINEKLFF. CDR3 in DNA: TGCGCCAGCAGCTTGGACGGGATTAATGAAAAACTGTTTTTT.

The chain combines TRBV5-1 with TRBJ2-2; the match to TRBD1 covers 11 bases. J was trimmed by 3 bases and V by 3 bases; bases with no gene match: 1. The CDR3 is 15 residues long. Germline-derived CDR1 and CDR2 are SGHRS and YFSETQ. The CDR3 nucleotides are TGCGCCAGCAGCTGGACAGGGGGCGACACCGGGGAGCTGTTTTTT. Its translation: CASSWTGGDTGELFF.